A selection of T cell receptor beta chains follows, all from one sample in a study of response to subunit inactivated influenza vaccine. TCRdb itself ran the RT-PCR reads through MiXCR, one entry per CDR3 protein. Seen here are 600,000 to 700,000 distinct CDR3 sequences, about 15% observed once, and the top ten hold less than 8.5%. Material: PBMCs from blood, obtained around 15 days before vaccination. The receptors here all came from a man between 45 and 60 years old who received an inactivated influenza vaccine. The CDR3 runs from the conserved cysteine through the conserved F or W. Fields, in order: V gene, J gene, CDR3 protein.

TRBV7-2	TRBJ2-3	CASSPRERPDTQYF
TRBV15	TRBJ2-1	CATSEPGQSNEQFF
TRBV10-3	TRBJ2-3	CAISESGGRAWADTQYF
TRBV5-1	TRBJ1-1	CASSLEARGEAFF
TRBV7-2	TRBJ2-7	CASSPIVAGGSEQYF
TRBV20-1	TRBJ1-5	CSGEYGGEPQHF
TRBV5-1	TRBJ2-5	CASSLGSISLGETQYF
TRBV4-1	TRBJ2-1	CASSQVASGWTYNEQFF
TRBV12-3/TRBV12-4	TRBJ1-5	CASSLASGNQPQHF
TRBV5-5	TRBJ1-1	CASSFQGGSTEAFF
TRBV3-1	TRBJ2-5	CASSLGQGEGETQYF
TRBV20-1	TRBJ2-7	CSASGQGLSYEQYF
TRBV6-1	TRBJ1-3	CASRLTVTSGNTIYF
TRBV7-9	TRBJ1-6	CASSLDYSPLHF
TRBV4-2	TRBJ2-4	CASSQEAAGVGNIQYF
TRBV11-2	TRBJ2-7	CASSLVSRQTLTSYEQYF
TRBV20-1	TRBJ1-1	CSVTGIQAEAFF
TRBV11-2	TRBJ2-7	CASSFTVAGAYEQYF
TRBV25-1	TRBJ2-7	CASSGKSWVDEQYF
TRBV6-5	TRBJ1-4	CASSYRVLNEKLFF
TRBV6-1	TRBJ1-1	CASSPLGQGTEAFF
TRBV6-5	TRBJ2-5	CASGGWETQYF
TRBV5-6	TRBJ2-5	CASSFEPGVAGETQYF
TRBV7-2	TRBJ2-3	CASSPRAPDTQYF
TRBV12-3/TRBV12-4	TRBJ1-1	CASSLGLNAEAFF
TRBV10-3	TRBJ2-2	CAISESAPKNTGELFF
TRBV11-2	TRBJ2-1	CASSLDVDEQFF
TRBV12-3/TRBV12-4	TRBJ2-1	CASSFRRTNEQFF
TRBV9	TRBJ1-1	CASSAMQGSEAFF
TRBV3-1	TRBJ2-3	CASSRSGSITDTQYF
TRBV6-2/TRBV6-3	TRBJ2-3	CASKLIPGQGSDTQYF
TRBV20-1	TRBJ2-1	CSAGGTTRRNEQFF
TRBV12-3/TRBV12-4	TRBJ2-1	CASKQGNDEQFF
TRBV7-9	TRBJ2-3	CASSLMGGSPDTQYF
TRBV5-1	TRBJ2-3	CASSLGGTDTQYF
TRBV12-3/TRBV12-4	TRBJ2-2	CASSYDRVNTGELFF
TRBV4-2	TRBJ1-2	CASSLGQGRGVGYTF
TRBV6-4	TRBJ2-1	CASSVQGLGGEQFF
TRBV28	TRBJ2-5	CASTIPGLLPSQETQYF
TRBV5-1	TRBJ1-2	CASSLQTGSGYTF
TRBV6-2/TRBV6-3	TRBJ2-6	CASTEHRPGANVLTF
TRBV19	TRBJ1-5	CATSSTGVGQPQHF
TRBV7-2	TRBJ2-1	CASSLGVEQFF
TRBV20-1	TRBJ2-6	CSAGGLAGSPGANVLTF
TRBV12-3/TRBV12-4	TRBJ2-3	CASSFRGGRARQYF
TRBV12-3/TRBV12-4	TRBJ1-3	CASTLGDSGNTIYF
TRBV4-2	TRBJ2-1	CASSLGETSSNNEQFF
TRBV9	TRBJ2-1	CASSVGAGGAYNEQFF
TRBV12-3/TRBV12-4	TRBJ1-2	CASSSPGQGGYGYTF
TRBV11-1	TRBJ2-1	CASSLERGTSGAYNEQFF
TRBV6-2/TRBV6-3	TRBJ2-7	CASSYAPGQLGYEQYF
TRBV11-2	TRBJ1-2	CASSLRFLGGGANYGYTF
TRBV20-1	TRBJ2-1	CSAPGTLYNEQFF
TRBV20-1	TRBJ1-2	CSASLGVGSYGYTF
TRBV28	TRBJ2-7	CASSSWLAGTDEQYF